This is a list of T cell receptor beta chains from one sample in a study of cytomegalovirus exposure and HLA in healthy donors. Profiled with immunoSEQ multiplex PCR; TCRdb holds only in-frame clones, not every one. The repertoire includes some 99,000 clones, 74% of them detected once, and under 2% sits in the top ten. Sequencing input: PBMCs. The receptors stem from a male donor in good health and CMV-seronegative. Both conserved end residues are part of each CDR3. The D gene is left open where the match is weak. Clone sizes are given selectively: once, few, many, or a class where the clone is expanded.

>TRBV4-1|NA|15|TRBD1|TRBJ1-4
TGCGCCAGCAGCCAAGGACAGGGCTCTAATGAAAAACTGTTTTTT
CASSQGQGSNEKLFF
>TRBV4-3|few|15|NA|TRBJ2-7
TGCGCCAGCAGCCAAGATAATAATAGCCCCTACGAGCAGTACTTC
CASSQDNNSPYEQYF
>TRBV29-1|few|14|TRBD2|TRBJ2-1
TGCAGCGTTTGGACTAGCGGGAGCCACAATGAGCAGTTCTTC
CSVWTSGSHNEQFF
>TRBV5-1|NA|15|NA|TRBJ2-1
TGCGCCAGCAGCTTCAGAGGGCAGTCCTACAATGAGCAGTTCTTC
CASSFRGQSYNEQFF
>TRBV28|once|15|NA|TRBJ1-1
TGTGCCAGCAGTTTAGGGGTAGGCCAGGGTATAGAAGCTTTCTTT
CASSLGVGQGIEAFF
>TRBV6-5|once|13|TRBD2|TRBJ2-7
TGTGCCAGCAAGCTAGCGGGACCCTACGAGCAGTACTTC
CASKLAGPYEQYF
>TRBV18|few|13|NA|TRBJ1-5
TGTGCCAGCTCACCGGCGGATAATCAGCCCCAGCATTTT
CASSPADNQPQHF
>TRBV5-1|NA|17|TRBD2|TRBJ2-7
TGCGCCAGCAGCTTGGATCTAGCGGGAGGTACGGTCTACGAGCAGTACTTC
CASSLDLAGGTVYEQYF
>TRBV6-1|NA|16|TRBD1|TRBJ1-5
TGTGCCAGCAGTGATTACGGGGGACAGGGCTTTTCGCCCCAGCATTTT
CASSDYGGQGFSPQHF
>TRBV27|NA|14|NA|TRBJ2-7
TGTGCCAGCAGCGGGACACGAGGCTCCTACGAGCAGTACTTC
CASSGTRGSYEQYF
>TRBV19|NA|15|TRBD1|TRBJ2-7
TGTGCCAGTAGTAATGCCGGGACAGGGATAGACGAGCAGTACTTC
CASSNAGTGIDEQYF
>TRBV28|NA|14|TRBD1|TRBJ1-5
TGTGCCACCAGGGACAGGGGGGTTCGTCAGCCCCAGCATTTT
CATRDRGVRQPQHF
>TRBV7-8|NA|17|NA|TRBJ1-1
TGTGCCAGCAGCGAGCAGACGAATGGACTGCGGAGCACTGAAGCTTTCTTT
CASSEQTNGLRSTEAFF
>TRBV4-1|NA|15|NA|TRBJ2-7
TGCGCCAGCAGCCAAGGAGCTATAGAGGGCTACGAGCAGTACTTC
CASSQGAIEGYEQYF